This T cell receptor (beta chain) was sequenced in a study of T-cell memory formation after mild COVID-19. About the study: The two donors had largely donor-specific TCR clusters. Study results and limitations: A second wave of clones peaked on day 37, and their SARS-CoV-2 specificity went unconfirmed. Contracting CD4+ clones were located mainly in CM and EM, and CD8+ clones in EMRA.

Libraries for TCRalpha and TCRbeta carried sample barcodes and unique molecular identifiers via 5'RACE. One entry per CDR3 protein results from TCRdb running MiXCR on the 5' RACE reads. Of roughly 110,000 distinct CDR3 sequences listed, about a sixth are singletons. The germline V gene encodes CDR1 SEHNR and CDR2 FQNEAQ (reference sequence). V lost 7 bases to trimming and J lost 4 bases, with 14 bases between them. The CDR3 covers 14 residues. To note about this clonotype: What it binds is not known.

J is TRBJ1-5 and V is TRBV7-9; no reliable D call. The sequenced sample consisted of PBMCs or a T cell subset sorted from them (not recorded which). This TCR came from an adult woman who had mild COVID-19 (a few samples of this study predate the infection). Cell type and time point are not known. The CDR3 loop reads CASTPPGLNQPQHF. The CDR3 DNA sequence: TGTGCCAGCACCCCCCCGGGCCTAAATCAGCCCCAGCATTTT.